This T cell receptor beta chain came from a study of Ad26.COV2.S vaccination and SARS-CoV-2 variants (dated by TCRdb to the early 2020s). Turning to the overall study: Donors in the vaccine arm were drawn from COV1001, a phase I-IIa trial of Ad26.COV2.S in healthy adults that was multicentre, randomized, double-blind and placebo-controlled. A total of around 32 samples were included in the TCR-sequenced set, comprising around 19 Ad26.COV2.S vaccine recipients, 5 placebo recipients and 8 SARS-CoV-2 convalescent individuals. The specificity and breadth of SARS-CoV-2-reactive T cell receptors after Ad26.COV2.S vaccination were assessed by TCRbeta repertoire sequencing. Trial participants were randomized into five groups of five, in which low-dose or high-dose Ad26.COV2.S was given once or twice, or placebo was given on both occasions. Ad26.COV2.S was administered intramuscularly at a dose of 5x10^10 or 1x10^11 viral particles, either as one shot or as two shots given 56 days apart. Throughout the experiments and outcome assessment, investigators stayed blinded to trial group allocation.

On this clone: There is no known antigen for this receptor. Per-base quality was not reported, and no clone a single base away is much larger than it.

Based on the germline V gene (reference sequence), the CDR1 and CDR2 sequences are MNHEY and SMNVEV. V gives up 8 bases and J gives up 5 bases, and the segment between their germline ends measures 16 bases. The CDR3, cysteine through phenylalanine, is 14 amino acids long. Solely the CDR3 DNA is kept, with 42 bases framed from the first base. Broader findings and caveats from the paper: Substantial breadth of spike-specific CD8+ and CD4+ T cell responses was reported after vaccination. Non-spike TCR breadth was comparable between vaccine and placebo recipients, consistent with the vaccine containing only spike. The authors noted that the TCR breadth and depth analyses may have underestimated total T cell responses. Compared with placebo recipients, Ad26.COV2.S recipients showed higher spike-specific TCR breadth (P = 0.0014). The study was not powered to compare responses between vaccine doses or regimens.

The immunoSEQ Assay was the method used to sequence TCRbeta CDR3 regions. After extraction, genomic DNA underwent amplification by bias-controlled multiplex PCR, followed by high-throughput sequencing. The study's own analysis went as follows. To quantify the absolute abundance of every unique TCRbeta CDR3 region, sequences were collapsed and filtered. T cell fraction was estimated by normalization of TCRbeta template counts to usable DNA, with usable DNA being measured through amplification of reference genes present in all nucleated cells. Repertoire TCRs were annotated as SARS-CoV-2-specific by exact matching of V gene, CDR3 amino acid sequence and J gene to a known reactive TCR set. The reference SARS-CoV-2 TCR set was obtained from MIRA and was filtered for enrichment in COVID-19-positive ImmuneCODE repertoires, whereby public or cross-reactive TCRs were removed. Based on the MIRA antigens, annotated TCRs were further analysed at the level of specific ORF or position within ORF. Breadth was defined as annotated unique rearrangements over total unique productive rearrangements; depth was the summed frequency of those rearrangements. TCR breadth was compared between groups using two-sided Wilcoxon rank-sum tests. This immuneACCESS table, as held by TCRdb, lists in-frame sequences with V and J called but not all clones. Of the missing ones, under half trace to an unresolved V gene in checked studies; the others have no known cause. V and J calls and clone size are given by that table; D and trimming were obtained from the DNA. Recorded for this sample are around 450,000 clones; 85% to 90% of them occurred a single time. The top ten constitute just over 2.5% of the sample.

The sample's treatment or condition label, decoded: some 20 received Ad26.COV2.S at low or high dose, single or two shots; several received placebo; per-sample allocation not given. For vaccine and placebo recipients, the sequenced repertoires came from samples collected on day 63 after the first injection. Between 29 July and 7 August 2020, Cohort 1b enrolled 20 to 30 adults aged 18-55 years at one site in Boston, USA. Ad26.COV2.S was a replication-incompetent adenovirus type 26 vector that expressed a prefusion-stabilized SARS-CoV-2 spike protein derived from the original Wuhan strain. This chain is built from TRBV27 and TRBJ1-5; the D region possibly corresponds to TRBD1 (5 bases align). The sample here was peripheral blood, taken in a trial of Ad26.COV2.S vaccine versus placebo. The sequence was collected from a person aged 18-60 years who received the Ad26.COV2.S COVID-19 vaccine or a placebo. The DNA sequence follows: TGTGCCAGCTCTCCCGGGGCCCTTGATCAGCCCCAGCATTTT. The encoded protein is CASSPGALDQPQHF.